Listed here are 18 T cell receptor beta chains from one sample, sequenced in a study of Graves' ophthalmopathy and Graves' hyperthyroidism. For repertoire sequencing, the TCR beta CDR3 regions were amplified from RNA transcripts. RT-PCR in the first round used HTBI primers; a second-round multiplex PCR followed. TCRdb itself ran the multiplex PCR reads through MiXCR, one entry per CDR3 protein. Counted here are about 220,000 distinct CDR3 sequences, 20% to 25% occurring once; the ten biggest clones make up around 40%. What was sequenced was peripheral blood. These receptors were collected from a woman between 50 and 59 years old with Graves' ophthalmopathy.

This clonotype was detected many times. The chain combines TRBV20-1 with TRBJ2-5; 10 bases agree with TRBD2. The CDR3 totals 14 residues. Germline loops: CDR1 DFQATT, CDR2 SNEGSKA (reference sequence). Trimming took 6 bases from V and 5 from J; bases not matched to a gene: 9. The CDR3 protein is CSADIAGGRETQYF. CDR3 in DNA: TGCAGTGCCGATATAGCGGGAGGAAGGGAGACCCAGTACTTC.

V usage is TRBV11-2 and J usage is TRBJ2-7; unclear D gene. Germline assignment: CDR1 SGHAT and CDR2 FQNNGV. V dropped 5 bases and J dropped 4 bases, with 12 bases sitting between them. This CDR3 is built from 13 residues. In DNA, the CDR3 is TGTGCCAGCAGCCGACAACCCAATTACGAGCAGTACTTC. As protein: CASSRQPNYEQYF. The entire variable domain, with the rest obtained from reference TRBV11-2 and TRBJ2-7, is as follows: EAGVAQSPRYKIIEKRQSVAFWCNPISGHATLYWYQQILGQGPKLLIQFQNNGVVDDSQLPKDRFSAERLKGVDSTLKIQPAKLEDSAVYLCASSRQPNYEQYFGPGTRLTVT.

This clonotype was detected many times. CDR3 sequence (DNA): TGCGCCAGCAGCTTGACAGGGAGGAACACTGAAGCTTTCTTT. Amino acid sequence: CASSLTGRNTEAFF. The gene calls are TRBV5-1 and TRBJ1-1, with D possibly matching TRBD1 (6 bases). CDR1 and CDR2 (germline): SGHRS, YFSETQ. CDR3 length: 14 residues. The V and J ends lost 1 base and 1 base respectively, with 8 bases between them.

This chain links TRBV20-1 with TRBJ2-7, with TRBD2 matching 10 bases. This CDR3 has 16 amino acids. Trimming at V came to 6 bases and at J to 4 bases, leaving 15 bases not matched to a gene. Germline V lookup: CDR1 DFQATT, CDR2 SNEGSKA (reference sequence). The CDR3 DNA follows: TGCAGTGCCAATAAGGGTAGCGGGGGGTTTTTATACGAGCAGTACTTC. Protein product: CSANKGSGGFLYEQYF.

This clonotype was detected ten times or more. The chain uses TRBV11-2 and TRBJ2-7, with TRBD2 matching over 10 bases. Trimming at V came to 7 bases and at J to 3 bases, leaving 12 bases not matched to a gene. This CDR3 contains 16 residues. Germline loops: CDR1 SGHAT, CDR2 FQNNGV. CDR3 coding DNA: TGTGCCAGCACTACCGTCCCTAGCGGGAGTTTCTACGAGCAGTACTTC. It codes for CASTTVPSGSFYEQYF. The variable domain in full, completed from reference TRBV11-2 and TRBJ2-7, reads EAGVAQSPRYKIIEKRQSVAFWCNPISGHATLYWYQQILGQGPKLLIQFQNNGVVDDSQLPKDRFSAERLKGVDSTLKIQPAKLEDSAVYLCASTTVPSGSFYEQYFGPGTRLTVT.

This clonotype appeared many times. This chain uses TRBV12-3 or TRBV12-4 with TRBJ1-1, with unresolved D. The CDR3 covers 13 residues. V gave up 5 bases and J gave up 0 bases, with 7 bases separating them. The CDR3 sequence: CASSLKMNTEAFF. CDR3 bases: TGTGCCAGCAGTCTCAAAATGAACACTGAAGCTTTCTTT.

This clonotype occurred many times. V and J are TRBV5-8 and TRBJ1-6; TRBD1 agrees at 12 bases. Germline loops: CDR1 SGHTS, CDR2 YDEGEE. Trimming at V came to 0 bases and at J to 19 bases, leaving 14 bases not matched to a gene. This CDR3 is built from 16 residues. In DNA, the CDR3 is TGTGCCAGCAGCTTGGTTTATGGGACAGGGGGCGGATCGCTTCACTTT. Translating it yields CASSLVYGTGGGSLHF.

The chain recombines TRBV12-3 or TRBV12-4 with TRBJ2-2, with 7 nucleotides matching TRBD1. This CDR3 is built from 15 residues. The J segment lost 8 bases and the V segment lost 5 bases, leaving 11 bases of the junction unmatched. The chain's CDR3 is CASSPTDRLFGELFF. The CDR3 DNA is TGTGCCAGCAGTCCAACGGACAGGCTTTTTGGGGAGCTGTTTTTT.

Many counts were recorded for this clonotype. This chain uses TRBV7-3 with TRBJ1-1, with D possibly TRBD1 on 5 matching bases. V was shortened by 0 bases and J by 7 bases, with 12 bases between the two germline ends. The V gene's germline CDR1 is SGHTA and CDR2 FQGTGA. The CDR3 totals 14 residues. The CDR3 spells CASSLTPGGNEAFF. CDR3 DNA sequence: TGTGCCAGCAGCTTAACACCCGGGGGTAATGAAGCTTTCTTT.

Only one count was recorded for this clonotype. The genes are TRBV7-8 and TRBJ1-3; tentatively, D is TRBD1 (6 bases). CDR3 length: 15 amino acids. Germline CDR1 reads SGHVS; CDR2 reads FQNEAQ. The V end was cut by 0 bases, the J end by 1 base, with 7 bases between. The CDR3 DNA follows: TGTGCCAGCAGCTTAGCTGGACAGTCTGGAAACACCATATATTTT. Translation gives CASSLAGQSGNTIYF.

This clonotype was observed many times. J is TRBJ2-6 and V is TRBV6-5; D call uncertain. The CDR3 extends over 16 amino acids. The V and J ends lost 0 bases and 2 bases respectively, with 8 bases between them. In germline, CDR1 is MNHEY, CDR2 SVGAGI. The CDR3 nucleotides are TGTGCCAGCAGTTACTCGCGGATGGCTGGGGCCAACGTCCTGACTTTC. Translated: CASSYSRMAGANVLTF.

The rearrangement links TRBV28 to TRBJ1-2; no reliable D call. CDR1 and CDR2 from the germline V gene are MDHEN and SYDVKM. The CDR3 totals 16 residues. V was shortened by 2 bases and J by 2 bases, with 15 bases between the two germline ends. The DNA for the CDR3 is TGTGCCAGCAGTTTACCTGTCCTCGGTTTGAACTATGGCTACACCTTC. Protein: CASSLPVLGLNYGYTF.

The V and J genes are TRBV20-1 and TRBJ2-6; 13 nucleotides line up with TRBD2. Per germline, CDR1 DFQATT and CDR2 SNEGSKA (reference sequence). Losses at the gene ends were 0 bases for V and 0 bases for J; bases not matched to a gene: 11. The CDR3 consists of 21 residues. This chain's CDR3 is CSARDRSGGLAGNSGANVLTF. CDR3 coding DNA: TGCAGTGCTAGAGATAGGTCCGGGGGACTAGCGGGGAACTCTGGGGCCAACGTCCTGACTTTC.

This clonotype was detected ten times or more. CDR3 nucleotides: TGTGCCAGTAGGCAGCCCAATCAGCCCCAGCATTTT. The encoded protein is CASRQPNQPQHF. V usage is TRBV19 and J usage is TRBJ1-5; D unresolved. This CDR3 is built from 12 residues. Trimming cost V 6 bases and J 3 bases, with 6 bases left between them. Germline V gives CDR1 LNHDA, CDR2 SQIVND (reference sequence). Full variable domain (missing parts from reference TRBV19 and TRBJ1-5): DGGITQSPKYLFRKEGQNVTLSCEQNLNHDAMYWYRQDPGQGLRLIYYSQIVNDFQKGDIAEGYSVSREKKESFPLTVTSAQKNPTAFYLCASRQPNQPQHFGDGTRLSIL.

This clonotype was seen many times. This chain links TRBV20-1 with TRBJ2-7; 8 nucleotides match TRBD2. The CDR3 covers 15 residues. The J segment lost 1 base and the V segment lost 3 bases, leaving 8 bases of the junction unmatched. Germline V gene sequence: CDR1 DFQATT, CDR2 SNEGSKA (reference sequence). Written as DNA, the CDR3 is TGCAGTGCTAGTCGGCCTTTAGCGGGGTCCTACGAGCAGTACTTC. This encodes CSASRPLAGSYEQYF.

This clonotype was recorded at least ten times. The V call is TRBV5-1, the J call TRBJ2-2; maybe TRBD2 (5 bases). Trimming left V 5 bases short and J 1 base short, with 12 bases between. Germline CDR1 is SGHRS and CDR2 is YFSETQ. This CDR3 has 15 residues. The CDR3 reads CASRIGGENTGELFF. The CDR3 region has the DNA TGCGCCAGCAGAATAGGAGGCGAGAACACCGGGGAGCTGTTTTTT.

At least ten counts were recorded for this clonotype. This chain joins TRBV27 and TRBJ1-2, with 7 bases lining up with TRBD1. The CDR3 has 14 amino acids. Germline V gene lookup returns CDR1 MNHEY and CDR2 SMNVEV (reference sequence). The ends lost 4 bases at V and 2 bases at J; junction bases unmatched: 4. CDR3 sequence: CASSSQQGNYGYTF. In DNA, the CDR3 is TGTGCCAGCAGTTCCCAACAGGGGAACTATGGCTACACCTTC.

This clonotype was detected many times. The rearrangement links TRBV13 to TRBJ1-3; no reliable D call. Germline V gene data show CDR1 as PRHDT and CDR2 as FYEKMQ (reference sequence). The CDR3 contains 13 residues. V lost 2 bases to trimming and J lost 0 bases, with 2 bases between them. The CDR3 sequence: CASSLISGNTIYF. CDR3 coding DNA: TGTGCCAGCAGCTTAATCTCTGGAAACACCATATATTTT.